This T cell receptor beta chain was observed in a study of Graves' ophthalmopathy and Graves' hyperthyroidism. Study findings and constraints: Prediction of ophthalmopathy progression reached 70.59% sensitivity and roughly 72% specificity.

It was on clinical symptoms, serum thyroxine, TRAb, thyroid ultrasound and orbital computed tomography that diagnosis relied. Beta-chain TCR CDR3 regions were amplified from RNA transcripts. RT-PCR was first run with HTBI primers, then multiplex PCR in a second round. TCRdb ran MiXCR on the multiplex PCR reads and lists one entry per CDR3 protein. The sample holds approximately 17,000 distinct CDR3 sequences, about half seen once. Concerning this clonotype itself: Its cognate antigen is unknown. The junction departs from germline at one end; a sequencing error may be responsible.

The CDR3 has 15 residues. The germline gives CDR1 LNHDA, CDR2 SQIVND (reference sequence). Sequenced sample: peripheral blood. This sequence originates from a middle-aged woman with stable Graves' hyperthyroidism. The chain has TRBV19 and TRBJ2-7; D is perhaps TRBD2 (5 bases). In DNA, the CDR3 is TGTGCCAGTAGTATTAGACTCGGGGAAACCTACAAGCAGTACTTC. Residues: CASSIRLGETYKQYF.